Below are 23 T cell receptor beta chains sequenced from a single sample in a study of T cell changes during pregnancy in multiple sclerosis. The protocol was immunoSEQ multiplex PCR, while the TCRdb copy is restricted to in-frame clones and leaves out a portion. The sample contains 15,000 to 25,000 clones, nearly 90% of which appear only once. Specimen: CD8+ T cells from peripheral blood mononuclear cells, collected in the second trimester of pregnancy. All receptors come from a female donor in good health, enrolled as a control in a pregnancy study.

The V and J genes are TRBV6-4 and TRBJ2-2; 7 bases are shared with TRBD2. CDR3 length: 18 residues. The ends lost 0 bases at V and 3 bases at J; junction bases unmatched: 10. In germline, CDR1 is MRHNA, CDR2 SNTAGT. CDR3 loop: CASSDSGSPSGHTGELFF. The CDR3 region has the DNA TGTGCCAGCAGTGACTCAGGTTCGCCTAGCGGACACACCGGGGAGCTGTTTTTT.

The chain links TRBV7-2 to TRBJ1-1; possible D gene TRBD1, 6 bases. The V end was cut by 8 bases, the J end by 3 bases, with 13 bases between. From germline, CDR1 is SGHTA and CDR2 FQGNSA. There are 13 residues in the CDR3. This chain's CDR3 is CASCPTGYTEAFF. The DNA of the CDR3 is TGTGCCAGCTGCCCCACAGGGTACACTGAAGCTTTCTTT.

The chain carries TRBV9 and TRBJ2-1; 11 bases fit TRBD2. CDR1 and CDR2 from the germline V gene are SGDLS and YYNGEE. This CDR3 spans 19 amino acids. The ends lost 0 bases at V and 8 bases at J; junction bases unmatched: 16. As DNA, the CDR3 is TGTGCCAGCAGCGTAGACCACACAGTAGCGGGAGGGCCGGACTATGAGCAGTTCTTC. It yields the protein CASSVDHTVAGGPDYEQFF.

The chain has TRBV18 and TRBJ2-7, with TRBD1 identical over 7 bases. Germline CDR1 is KGHSH and CDR2 is LQKENI. Trimming took 3 bases from V and 2 from J; bases not matched to a gene: 10. The CDR3 spans 16 residues. The CDR3 region has the DNA TGTGCCAGCTCACCTTCCCGGGACAGTTCGGCCTACGAGCAGTACTTC. Encoded protein: CASSPSRDSSAYEQYF.

The rearrangement joins TRBV10-2 to TRBJ1-5, with 7 bases identical to TRBD1. Germline assignment: CDR1 WSHSY and CDR2 SAAADI. Trimming cost V 1 base and J 3 bases; bases outside gene matches: 6. This CDR3 comprises 16 residues. The CDR3 here is CASSEWGDSFNQPQHF. The CDR3 DNA follows: TGCGCCAGCAGTGAGTGGGGGGACAGTTTCAATCAGCCCCAGCATTTT.

The chain combines TRBV9 with TRBJ2-7; 11 nucleotides line up with TRBD1. The CDR3 runs to 16 residues. V was pared by 4 bases and J by 7 bases, with 13 bases of the junction left unmatched. CDR1 is SGDLS, CDR2 YYNGEE, per germline. CDR3 DNA: TGTGCCAGCAGCATTCAGGACAGGGGGCCATTCGAAGAGCAGTACTTC. It encodes CASSIQDRGPFEEQYF.

This sequence joins TRBV9 and TRBJ1-2; 11 nucleotides align to TRBD1. Trimming cost V 7 bases and J 4 bases; bases outside gene matches: 15. The CDR3 covers 17 residues. CDR1 and CDR2 from the germline V gene are SGDLS and YYNGEE. The CDR3 region has the DNA TGTGCCAGCTCCCCCCGGGACAGGGGGTTAGAGGCCTATGGCTACACCTTC. It codes for CASSPRDRGLEAYGYTF.

The chain is built from TRBV6-5 and TRBJ2-1; D is unresolved. V shed 4 bases and J shed 7 bases, with 5 bases lying between them. The CDR3 runs 11 residues. CDR1 is MNHEY and CDR2 is SVGAGI in the germline V gene. CDR3 amino acids: CASSSLNEQFF. The CDR3 nucleotides read TGTGCCAGCAGTTCCTTGAATGAGCAGTTCTTC.

This chain joins TRBV4-1 and TRBJ2-2; D is ambiguous. The V gene lost 4 bases and the J gene lost 7 bases, with 10 bases spanning the gap. This CDR3 spans 13 amino acids. CDR1 and CDR2 (germline): MGHRA, YSYEKL. CDR3 residues: CASSPRAGGELFF. The DNA for the CDR3 is TGCGCCAGCAGCCCAAGAGCTGGCGGGGAGCTGTTTTTT.

The chain carries TRBV7-9 and TRBJ2-7; 8 bases align to TRBD1. Per germline, CDR1 SEHNR and CDR2 FQNEAQ (reference sequence). This CDR3 contains 15 residues. The ends lost 5 bases at V and 1 base at J; junction bases unmatched: 7. CDR3 DNA sequence: TGTGCCAGCAGCCCGTCGCGGACAGGGTCCTACGAGCAGTACTTC. It yields the protein CASSPSRTGSYEQYF. The full variable domain, in which reference TRBV7-9 and TRBJ2-7 provide the parts outside the CDR3, is DTGVSQNPRHKITKRGQNVTFRCDPISEHNRLYWYRQTLGQGPEFLTYFQNEAQLEKSRLLSDRFSAERPKGSFSTLEIQRTEQGDSAMYLCASSPSRTGSYEQYFGPGTRLTVT.

Here the CDR3 reads CASSEWSNSNQPQHF. The CDR3 coding sequence is TGTGCCAGCAGTGAATGGAGCAACAGCAATCAGCCCCAGCATTTT. The chain couples TRBV2 to TRBJ1-5; D not certain. Germline loops: CDR1 SNHLY, CDR2 FYNNEI. V lost 2 bases to trimming and J lost 1 base, with 9 bases between them. The CDR3 is 15 amino acids.

J is TRBJ1-1 and V is TRBV19, with D perhaps matching TRBD1 (5 bases). V was trimmed by 4 bases and J by 5 bases, leaving 8 bases between them. Germline CDR1 is LNHDA and CDR2 is SQIVND (reference sequence). This CDR3 is built from 12 residues. The CDR3 coding sequence is TGTGCCAGTAGTAATCGGGGGACTGAAGCTTTCTTT. Its translation is CASSNRGTEAFF.

The rearrangement links TRBV9 to TRBJ2-3; 8 nucleotides line up with TRBD1. The germline V gene has CDR1 SGDLS and CDR2 YYNGEE. This CDR3 contains 16 residues. V dropped 0 bases and J dropped 4; count of bases not matched to a gene: 7. For the CDR3, the DNA is TGTGCCAGCAGCGTAGATCTGCAGGGGGCTGCAGATACGCAGTATTTT. Residues: CASSVDLQGAADTQYF.

V gene TRBV27 combines with J gene TRBJ2-3, with D possibly TRBD2 on 5 matching bases. Germline V lookup: CDR1 MNHEY, CDR2 SMNVEV (reference sequence). V shed 4 bases and J shed 4 bases, with 6 bases lying between them. This CDR3 has 12 amino acids. The CDR3 DNA reads as TGTGCCAGCAGTTGGGGAGCAGATACGCAGTATTTT. This encodes CASSWGADTQYF.

The rearrangement links TRBV18 to TRBJ2-7; possibly TRBD2 for D (6 bases). Germline V gives CDR1 KGHSH, CDR2 LQKENI. This CDR3 comprises 12 residues. Deletions cut 3 bases from V and 5 bases from J, with 8 bases between. Here the CDR3 DNA reads TGTGCCAGCTCACCGGGCGGGGACGAGCAGTACTTC. Its translation: CASSPGGDEQYF.

The V and J genes are TRBV4-2 and TRBJ2-7, with a tentative D call TRBD1 (7 bases). The CDR3 runs 16 residues. CDR1 and CDR2 (germline): LGHNA, YNFKEQ. V gave up 0 bases and J gave up 1 base, with 13 bases separating them. The CDR3 nucleotides are TGTGCCAGCAGCCAAGATCCGGCAGGGGGGTCCTACGAGCAGTACTTC. Translating it yields CASSQDPAGGSYEQYF.

V and J are TRBV6-4 and TRBJ2-1, with TRBD1 identical over 7 bases. After removal of 0 bases from V and 10 bases from J, the junction contained 9 bases not matched to a gene. The length of the CDR3 is 15 residues. Germline lookup yields CDR1 MRHNA and CDR2 SNTAGT. This CDR3 reads CASSDSAGGSGEQFF. Here the CDR3 DNA reads TGTGCCAGCAGTGACTCTGCAGGGGGTAGTGGCGAGCAGTTCTTC.

V usage is TRBV29-1 and J usage is TRBJ2-7, with 8 bases matching TRBD1. Germline-derived CDR1 and CDR2 are SQVTM and ANQGSEA. V lost 5 bases, J lost 1 base, and 4 bases stayed unmatched. The CDR3 is 13 amino acids. CDR3 in DNA: TGCAGCGTTAGGGACAGGCCATCCTACGAGCAGTACTTC. Its protein is CSVRDRPSYEQYF.

The genes are TRBV4-2 and TRBJ1-6, with D unresolved. Trimming removed 1 base at V and 8 bases at J, with 12 bases between. The CDR3 has 15 amino acids. Germline CDR1 and CDR2: LGHNA and YNFKEQ. The CDR3 region is CASSQGEGGYSPLHF. CDR3 nucleotide sequence: TGTGCCAGCAGCCAAGGGGAGGGAGGGTATTCACCCCTCCACTTT.

This chain connects TRBV7-9 to TRBJ2-4; perhaps TRBD2 as D (6 bases). The V end lost 2 bases, the J end lost 1 base, and 15 bases lay between the germline ends. The germline gives CDR1 SEHNR, CDR2 FQNEAQ (reference sequence). The CDR3 length is 17 residues. The CDR3 region is CASSLMGGGWAKNIQYF. The CDR3 nucleotides are TGTGCCAGCAGCTTAATGGGGGGTGGCTGGGCCAAAAACATTCAGTACTTC.

The rearrangement joins TRBV30 to TRBJ2-1, with TRBD2 identical over 9 bases. There are 15 residues in the CDR3. V lost 3 bases and J lost 4; bases outside the gene matches: 7. CDR1 and CDR2 (germline): GTSNPN, SVGIG (reference sequence). The CDR3 here is CAWSSSSGEYNEQFF. CDR3 coding DNA: TGTGCCTGGAGCTCTTCTAGCGGGGAGTACAATGAGCAGTTCTTC.

This sequence joins TRBV14 and TRBJ1-1, with D unclear. Deletions cut 4 bases from V and 6 bases from J, with 9 bases between. The V gene's germline CDR1 is SGHDN and CDR2 FVKESK. This CDR3 is built from 12 residues. CDR3 DNA: TGTGCCAGCAGCCCTTGGCAGTCTGAAGCTTTCTTT. Protein: CASSPWQSEAFF.

The genes are TRBV4-2 and TRBJ2-3, with D hard to call. Germline loops: CDR1 LGHNA, CDR2 YNFKEQ. The CDR3 totals 13 residues. V was shortened by 1 base and J by 6 bases, with 8 bases between the two germline ends. CDR3 bases: TGTGCCAGCAGCCAAGTCCGCGGCGATACGCAGTATTTT. As protein: CASSQVRGDTQYF.